This passage covers 27 T cell receptor beta chains from one sample sequenced in a study of cytomegalovirus exposure and HLA in healthy donors. 13 Jbeta primers and 60 Vbeta primers were used for the PCR. This table comes from immunoSEQ multiplex PCR, and its TCRdb copy is limited to in-frame clones, with some not included. The table shows about 260,000 clones, with 72% occurring only once. The material sequenced was PBMCs. The receptors originated from a female donor in good health and CMV-seronegative.

CDR3 DNA sequence: TGCGCCGGGCCCTGGACAGGGGCGCCCCATCTAAGGGACACTGAAGCTTTCTTT. This gives the protein CAGPWTGAPHLRDTEAFF. The chain has TRBV5-1 and TRBJ1-1; 9 bases agree with TRBD1. Germline V CDR1 and CDR2: SGHRS, YFSETQ. This CDR3 is built from 18 residues. The V gene end was trimmed by 10 bases and the J gene end by 3 bases; junction bases not matched to a gene: 22.

The chain has TRBV10-1 and TRBJ2-1, with D perhaps TRBD2 (5 bases). V was shortened by 5 bases and J by 2 bases, with 13 bases between the two germline ends. The CDR3 length is 15 residues. Germline CDR1 reads WNHNN; CDR2 reads SYGVQD (reference sequence). CDR3 amino acids: CASSPDSKAYNEQFF. CDR3 coding DNA: TGCGCCAGCAGTCCGGACTCAAAAGCCTACAATGAGCAGTTCTTC.

The chain has TRBV29-1 and TRBJ2-3; 7 bases are a match to TRBD2. Losses at the gene ends were 4 bases for V and 3 bases for J; bases not matched to a gene: 4. The CDR3 spans 13 residues. Germline V gene sequence: CDR1 SQVTM, CDR2 ANQGSEA. The CDR3 DNA reads as TGCAGCGTTGGGCCGGGGGGTACAGATACGCAGTATTTT. As protein: CSVGPGGTDTQYF.

The chain joins TRBV5-6 to TRBJ1-5, with no clear D. Trimming removed 3 bases at V and 0 bases at J, with 4 bases between. Germline V gene data show CDR1 as SGHDT and CDR2 as YYEEEE. The CDR3 runs to 13 residues. CDR3 region: CASSSYSNQPQHF. The DNA of the CDR3 is TGTGCCAGCAGCTCCTATAGCAATCAGCCCCAGCATTTT.

The V call is TRBV7-3, the J call TRBJ2-2; unclear D gene. Germline assignment: CDR1 SGHTA and CDR2 FQGTGA. The CDR3 has 14 amino acids. V shed 6 bases and J shed 5 bases, with 13 bases lying between them. CDR3 sequence reads: CASSESGVTGELFF. CDR3 nucleotide sequence: TGTGCCAGCAGTGAGAGTGGTGTTACCGGGGAGCTGTTTTTT.

This clone has more than one count but fewer than ten. V gene TRBV7-6 combines with J gene TRBJ2-1; 10 positions agree with TRBD2. Germline-derived CDR1 and CDR2 are SGHVS and FNYEAQ. CDR3 length: 15 amino acids. After removal of 5 bases from V and 5 bases from J, the junction contained 6 bases not matched to a gene. The CDR3 loop is CASSPLAGANNEQFF. As DNA, the CDR3 is TGTGCCAGCAGCCCTCTAGCGGGAGCCAACAATGAGCAGTTCTTC.

The V gene is TRBV6-1, the J gene TRBJ1-4; the D gene is possibly TRBD1 (5 bases). In germline, CDR1 is MNHNS, CDR2 SASEGT. V lost 10 bases and J 7 bases, leaving 10 bases between the germline ends. CDR3 length: 11 amino acids. Here the CDR3 DNA reads TGTGCCACGACAACAGGTGAAAAACTGTTTTTT. It translates to CATTTGEKLFF.

The rearrangement joins TRBV6-5 to TRBJ1-4; 9 bases align to TRBD1. The CDR3 covers 15 residues. Germline lookup yields CDR1 MNHEY and CDR2 SVGAGI. Germline trimming cut 4 bases from V and 7 bases from J; bases unmatched to any gene: 7. CDR3 nucleotide sequence: TGTGCCAGCAGTTCCACAGGGGGCGCATCTGAAAAACTGTTTTTT. It specifies CASSSTGGASEKLFF.

CDR3 sequence reads: CASSLFRLAGVPDTQYF. In DNA form, the CDR3 reads TGTGCCAGCAGTTTATTTCGGCTAGCGGGAGTACCAGATACGCAGTATTTT. This chain connects TRBV28 to TRBJ2-3; 10 bases match TRBD2. With 1 base clipped from V and 4 bases from J, the junction kept 8 bases outside the gene matches. The CDR3 contains 17 residues. Germline V lookup: CDR1 MDHEN, CDR2 SYDVKM.

This clone has just one count. The chain recombines TRBV21-1 with TRBJ2-7; the D call TRBD2 from the table was never checked on the DNA. TRBV21-1 is an annotated pseudogene. The CDR3 extends over 16 amino acids. The CDR3 DNA is TGTGCCAGCAGCAAAGTGGGTAGCGGGAGGTGGTACGAGCAGTACTTC. It codes for CASSKVGSGRWYEQYF.

The chain recombines TRBV5-1 with TRBJ1-2; possibly TRBD1 for D (5 bases). The V and J ends lost 6 bases and 6 bases respectively, with 24 bases between them. There are 16 residues in the CDR3. Germline assignment: CDR1 SGHRS and CDR2 YFSETQ. The CDR3 protein is CASKQTLAGNPHGYTF. The CDR3 coding sequence is TGCGCCAGCAAACAAACCCTGGCAGGGAATCCTCATGGCTACACCTTC.

The chain links TRBV27 to TRBJ2-7, with D possibly being TRBD2 (6 bases). Trimming cost V 2 bases and J 4 bases, with 12 bases left between them. Germline CDR1 MNHEY, CDR2 SMNVEV (reference sequence). The length of the CDR3 is 14 residues. In DNA form, the CDR3 reads TGTGCCAGCAGTTTACTGGGGGGTCGATACGAGCAGTACTTC. Translation: CASSLLGGRYEQYF.

This clone has only a few counts. J is TRBJ2-1 and V is TRBV5-1; 8 bases align to TRBD1. CDR1 and CDR2 (germline): SGHRS, YFSETQ. Trimming cost V 3 bases and J 6 bases; bases outside gene matches: 11. The CDR3 runs 16 residues. CDR3 sequence: CASSSAAGQGSNEQFF. The CDR3 DNA reads TGCGCCAGCAGCTCAGCGGCCGGACAGGGAAGCAATGAGCAGTTCTTC.

This clone was found once. The J gene is TRBJ2-7, the V gene TRBV7-2; D is unresolved. Germline CDR1 SGHTA, CDR2 FQGNSA. This CDR3 region has 11 residues. Trimming cost V 1 base and J 7 bases, with 5 bases left between them. The CDR3 region has the DNA TGTGCCAGCAGCTTAGATAGTGAGCAGTACTTC. Protein: CASSLDSEQYF.

The rearrangement links TRBV10-3 to TRBJ2-7, with 10 bases matching TRBD2. Looked up from germline, CDR1 is ENHRY and CDR2 is SYGVKD. This CDR3 contains 16 residues. The J segment lost 3 bases and the V segment lost 0 bases, leaving 5 bases of the junction unmatched. CDR3 DNA sequence: TGTGCCATCAGTGAGTCGGGGAGACTAGCGGGCTACGAGCAGTACTTC. The encoded protein is CAISESGRLAGYEQYF.

This clone was observed a handful of times. This chain joins TRBV10-3 and TRBJ1-5; no reliable D call. The ends were cut back, 6 bases at V and 1 base at J, with 10 bases in the middle. Germline loops: CDR1 ENHRY, CDR2 SYGVKD. The CDR3 has 14 amino acids. The CDR3 is CAIRDSLSNQPQHF. For the CDR3, the DNA is TGTGCCATCAGGGACTCTCTGAGCAATCAGCCCCAGCATTTT.

This clone occurred once. V and J are TRBV5-1 and TRBJ1-1; D call uncertain. The CDR3 length is 15 residues. Trimming pared 3 bases from V and 1 base from J, leaving 13 bases between. Germline CDR1 is SGHRS and CDR2 is YFSETQ. The CDR3 protein is CASSSKSERNTEAFF. The CDR3 bases are TGCGCCAGCAGCTCCAAATCAGAGCGGAACACTGAAGCTTTCTTT.

The chain has TRBV6-6 and TRBJ2-1; possibly TRBD2 for D (5 bases). In germline, CDR1 is MNHNY, CDR2 SVGAGI (reference sequence). This CDR3 has 13 amino acids. The V and J ends lost 6 bases and 7 bases respectively, with 13 bases between them. CDR3 coding DNA: TGTGCCAGCAGCCTCCGATCGGGGAATGAGCAGTTCTTC. The encoded protein is CASSLRSGNEQFF.

V usage is TRBV30 and J usage is TRBJ2-1; possibly TRBD1 for D (5 bases). Trimming shortened V by 5 bases and J by 0 bases, and 14 bases separated the two germline ends. The CDR3 has 15 residues. Germline-derived CDR1 and CDR2 are GTSNPN and SVGIG (reference sequence). The CDR3 DNA follows: TGTGCCTGGGACACTGGGGCTAACTCCTACAATGAGCAGTTCTTC. This translates into CAWDTGANSYNEQFF.

CDR3 sequence reads: CASSVDRTTQYF. The CDR3 region has the DNA TGTGCCAGCAGCGTGGACAGGACTACGCAGTATTTT. The rearrangement links TRBV2 to TRBJ2-3, with 7 positions matching TRBD1. From germline, CDR1 is SNHLY and CDR2 FYNNEI. The CDR3 loop spans 12 amino acids. The trim removed 6 bases at V and 8 bases at J, leaving 5 bases unmatched.

J is TRBJ2-3 and V is TRBV7-6; no clear D. From germline, CDR1 is SGHVS and CDR2 FNYEAQ. With 5 bases removed from V and 6 bases from J, the gap between germline ends came to 12 bases. The CDR3 sequence is 13 residues long. The CDR3 sequence is CASSLAGWDTQYF. The CDR3 DNA reads as TGTGCCAGCAGCCTCGCTGGCTGGGATACGCAGTATTTT.

This chain uses TRBV5-1 with TRBJ2-1; 13 nucleotides match TRBD2. V shed 4 bases, J shed 7 bases, and the junction held 2 bases outside the gene matches. The CDR3 loop spans 14 amino acids. CDR1 is SGHRS and CDR2 is YFSETQ in the germline V gene. Here the CDR3 reads CASSETSGGNEQFF. In DNA, the CDR3 is TGCGCCAGCAGCGAGACTAGCGGGGGGAATGAGCAGTTCTTC.

About this clone itself: Compared with germline, one end of the junction differs, possibly owing to a read error. The chain links TRBV7-9 to TRBJ1-2; D is uncertain. CDR1 and CDR2 from the germline V gene are SEHNR and FQNEAQ (reference sequence). The CDR3 sequence is 16 residues long. DNA for the CDR3: TGTTCCAGCAGCTTAGTTGGGGATGCGGGCCGCGATGGCTACACCTTC. As protein: CSSSLVGDAGRDGYTF.

V gene TRBV9 combines with J gene TRBJ1-5, with D perhaps TRBD1 (5 bases). The CDR3 has 14 residues. Trimming left V 4 bases short and J 6 bases short, with 14 bases between. Germline loops: CDR1 SGDLS, CDR2 YYNGEE. The CDR3 here is CASSQSPGVQPQHF. The CDR3, as DNA: TGTGCCAGCAGCCAATCCCCGGGGGTTCAGCCCCAGCATTTT.

V gene TRBV11-2 combines with J gene TRBJ1-1, with 7 nucleotides matching TRBD1. V shed 6 bases and J 10 bases; nucleotides not matched to a gene: 20. The CDR3 covers 16 residues. The germline CDR1 and CDR2 sequences are SGHAT and FQNNGV. CDR3 sequence reads: CASSLSPRGAKSSAFF. The CDR3 region has the DNA TGTGCCAGCAGTCTGAGCCCCAGGGGGGCTAAATCCTCAGCTTTCTTT.

The gene calls are TRBV9 and TRBJ1-5; D is unresolved. The V gene lost 0 bases and the J gene lost 1 base, with 5 bases spanning the gap. Germline CDR1 reads SGDLS; CDR2 reads YYNGEE. The CDR3 has 14 residues. CDR3: CASSVGASNQPQHF. CDR3 DNA sequence: TGTGCCAGCAGCGTAGGAGCGAGCAATCAGCCCCAGCATTTT.

This chain joins TRBV4-1 and TRBJ2-1; a weak D match, TRBD2 (6 bases). CDR3 length: 16 amino acids. V was trimmed by 5 bases and J by 9 bases, leaving 23 bases between them. The germline V gene has CDR1 MGHRA and CDR2 YSYEKL. CDR3 in amino acids: CASSVGDLGVEGEQFF. CDR3 DNA sequence: TGCGCCAGCAGCGTGGGGGACTTAGGGGTGGAAGGTGAGCAGTTCTTC.